This TCR beta chain was recorded in a study of blood T cell repertoires in COVID-19 (dated by TCRdb to the early 2020s). Broadly, across the study: Collaborator samples came from the United States, Italy and Spain and covered acute and convalescent phases of COVID-19. Where HLA class I and class II types were available, the types were taken from metadata supplied by the sample provider, not from assay-based typing. The samples were drawn from the first 160 participants of the ongoing ImmuneRACE study and from 1,254 subjects provided by 6 global collaborators. Nearly every sample came with metadata listing a de-identified subject ID, COVID-19 status, age in years and sex. The repertoires were released in a freely available public database intended as a resource for research on the immune response to SARS-CoV-2. Subjects who had been exposed to COVID-19, were actively infected with it, or had recovered from it provided the deeply sampled blood TCRbeta repertoires that made up the dataset. The prospective study material was composed of cDNA or gDNA derived from T cells, B-cell-depleted T cells, or PBMCs. Findings and caveats that apply to the study as a whole: How much clinical and demographic metadata was included differed by source and by participant, and the metadata was provided uncurated.

Collaborating institutions collected whole blood in K2EDTA tubes following their own protocols. Collaborator samples were shipped for TCRbeta analysis as frozen whole blood, isolated PBMCs, or DNA extracted from either sample type. Details on this clone: It has no known antigen specificity. Base qualities are not recorded, but no much larger clone differs from it by a single base.

Its CDR3 holds 14 amino acids, cysteine through phenylalanine. Kept here is only the CDR3 DNA, which spans 42 bases and is read in frame from base 1. V has 6 bases trimmed and J has 3 bases trimmed; junction bases matching no gene number 5. Via the germline V gene, CDR1 is MDHEN and CDR2 SYDVKM. The immunoSEQ Assay, a bias-controlled multiplex PCR, was used to amplify TCRbeta CDR3 regions from genomic DNA. Per the source publication's procedure: Nucleated cell counts per sample were estimated from amplification of reference gene primers within the assay. To quantify the absolute abundance of each unique TCRbeta CDR3 rearrangement, sequence reads were collapsed and filtered. For each sample, productive Simpson clonality was calculated by taking the square root of Simpson's diversity index across productive rearrangements. The clones in this table, taken by TCRdb from immuneACCESS, are in-frame only. Not every clone is retained; where verified, under half of the shortfall comes from an unresolved V gene, and the cause of the rest is unknown. The DNA gave D and trimming, while V, J and clone size come from that table. In this sample the table shows approximately 100,000 clones, 80% to 85% of which occur a single time. The ten largest account for roughly 6.2% of the sample.

The sample was peripheral blood. The origin of this receptor is a man in his 60s with acute or convalescent COVID-19. The chain links TRBV28 with TRBJ1-5; TRBD1 agrees with 7 junctional bases. The CDR3 region: CASSTGQHNQPQHF. Read as DNA, the sequence is TGTGCCAGCAGCACGGGACAGCACAATCAGCCCCAGCATTTT.